This T cell receptor beta chain came from a study of blood T cells in healthy people across ages. Study conclusions and caveats: Estimates based on one million T cells were treated as lower bounds.

Worth noting for this clonotype: The antigen is not known.

Primers used in a second PCR of roughly 7 to 11 cycles were a sample-barcoded 5' primer and a J-beta primer mix. Every molecule of cDNA carried a tag from a template-switch adaptor with 12 random nucleotides. TCRdb called the 5' RACE reads again in MiXCR, with one record for every CDR3 protein. The data contain 800,000 to 1,000,000 distinct CDR3 sequences, around 48% of them singletons. The CDR3 length is 16 residues. Germline CDR1 is LGHNA and CDR2 is YSLEER. The V and J ends lost 0 bases and 3 bases, in that order; junction bases with no gene match: 8. The chain links TRBV4-3 to TRBJ2-7; 7 bases are a match to TRBD1. Sequencing was performed on blood. The receptor comes from a man aged 30-40 years in good health. CDR3 protein: CASSQEARQGDYEQYF. The CDR3 DNA sequence: TGCGCCAGCAGCCAAGAAGCAAGACAGGGAGACTACGAGCAGTACTTC.